The 21 T cell receptor beta chains below were found in one sample sequenced in a study of T cell responses to AZD1222 COVID-19 vaccine. Sequenced by immunoSEQ multiplex PCR; TCRdb stores in-frame clones only, minus some. Of some 150,000 clones detected, roughly 90% appear once; the ten largest clones hold around 4.7%. The input for sequencing was peripheral blood, taken on day 0 of AZD1222 vaccination. The receptors here all came from an adult in good health.

The chain carries TRBV18 and TRBJ1-5; TRBD1 matches 7 bases. CDR1 is KGHSH and CDR2 is LQKENI in the germline V gene. The trim removed 5 bases at V and 6 bases at J, leaving 7 bases unmatched. This CDR3 has 14 residues. This CDR3 reads CASSNTGVAQPQHF. The CDR3 nucleotides are TGTGCCAGCTCAAATACAGGGGTGGCTCAGCCCCAGCATTTT.

V and J are TRBV7-2 and TRBJ2-2; D perhaps matches TRBD2 (5 bases). Between the trimmed V and J ends, which lost 5 bases and 7 bases, there was a span of 20 bases. The germline V gene has CDR1 SGHTA and CDR2 FQGNSA. The CDR3 is 16 amino acids. This chain's CDR3 is CASSVYRGPKGGELFF. In DNA form, the CDR3 reads TGTGCCAGCAGCGTCTATAGAGGGCCGAAGGGCGGGGAGCTGTTTTTT.

The rearrangement joins TRBV4-1 to TRBJ1-1; 7 nucleotides align to TRBD1. J lost 1 base, V lost 1 base, and 3 bases had no gene match. The CDR3 length is 15 residues. CDR1 is MGHRA, CDR2 YSYEKL, per germline. The CDR3 DNA follows: TGCGCCAGCAGCCAAGCAGGACAGGAGAACACTGAAGCTTTCTTT. Translating gives CASSQAGQENTEAFF.

The J gene is TRBJ2-1, the V gene TRBV3-1 (or the pseudogene TRBV3-2); D possibly uses TRBD1 or TRBD2 (6 bases each). Trimming pared 7 bases from V and 4 bases from J, leaving 17 bases between. The V gene's germline CDR1 is LGHDT and CDR2 YNNKEL (reference sequence). This CDR3 is built from 15 residues. This CDR3 reads CASTGRLGTYNEQFF. The CDR3, as DNA: TGTGCCAGCACCGGAAGACTAGGGACATACAATGAGCAGTTCTTC.

The chain couples TRBV7-9 to TRBJ1-5, with D unresolved. Germline CDR1 reads SEHNR; CDR2 reads FQNEAQ (reference sequence). With 6 bases removed from V and 2 bases from J, the gap between germline ends came to 14 bases. The CDR3 is made up of 15 amino acids. The CDR3 spells CASSSGEARNQPQHF. The CDR3 coding sequence is TGTGCCAGCAGTTCTGGTGAGGCGCGCAATCAGCCCCAGCATTTT.

V is TRBV7-9 and J is TRBJ2-1, with unresolved D. Trimming removed 3 bases at V and 1 base at J, with 10 bases between. Germline V gives CDR1 SEHNR, CDR2 FQNEAQ (reference sequence). This CDR3 has 15 residues. CDR3 nucleotides: TGTGCCAGCAGCTTCGGCCGCAGTTCCTACAATGAGCAGTTCTTC. It encodes CASSFGRSSYNEQFF.

The chain carries TRBV24-1 and TRBJ1-6, with D maybe TRBD1 (6 bases). CDR1 and CDR2 (germline): KGHDR, SFDVKD. V lost 8 bases and J 6 bases, leaving 19 bases between the germline ends. The CDR3 contains 16 residues. The CDR3 is CATKSRKQGLNSPLHF. The DNA of the CDR3 is TGTGCCACCAAGTCCCGAAAACAGGGTCTTAATTCACCCCTCCACTTT.

The chain links TRBV18 to TRBJ1-1; unclear D gene. The CDR3 is 16 amino acids. The germline V gene encodes CDR1 KGHSH and CDR2 LQKENI. V lost 0 bases and J 1 base, leaving 12 bases between the germline ends. CDR3 in DNA: TGTGCCAGCTCACCACCGGGTTTAACCACGAACACTGAAGCTTTCTTT. Its translation: CASSPPGLTTNTEAFF.

The chain links TRBV11-2 to TRBJ2-1; possible D gene TRBD2, 6 bases. V shed 5 bases and J shed 5 bases, with 16 bases lying between them. The CDR3 consists of 15 residues. Germline values: CDR1 SGHAT, CDR2 FQNNGV. The DNA for the CDR3 is TGTGCCAGCAGCCGCACCGGGACTCCGAACAATGAGCAGTTCTTC. Amino acids: CASSRTGTPNNEQFF.

The chain couples TRBV9 to TRBJ1-6; 7 bases are a match to TRBD1. In germline, CDR1 is SGDLS, CDR2 YYNGEE. The CDR3 contains 15 residues. J was trimmed by 5 bases and V by 4 bases; bases with no gene match: 6. CDR3 protein: CASSLGTANNSPLHF. CDR3 DNA sequence: TGTGCCAGCAGCTTAGGGACAGCAAATAATTCACCCCTCCACTTT.

J is TRBJ1-2 and V is TRBV6-5, with D maybe TRBD1 (6 bases). V gave up 5 bases and J gave up 6 bases, with 13 bases separating them. This CDR3 has 13 amino acids. The germline V gene encodes CDR1 MNHEY and CDR2 SVGAGI. CDR3 protein: CASSHTGLDGYTF. In nucleotides, the CDR3 is TGTGCCAGCAGTCATACAGGGTTGGATGGCTACACCTTC.

The gene calls are TRBV27 and TRBJ2-2, with TRBD2 as a possible D gene (5 bases). V dropped 8 bases and J dropped 2 bases, with 12 bases sitting between them. Germline CDR1 and CDR2: MNHEY and SMNVEV (reference sequence). The CDR3 runs 14 residues. CDR3 nucleotides: TGTGCCAGCGCGGAGGACGGTAACACCGGGGAGCTGTTTTTT. Protein product: CASAEDGNTGELFF.

This chain links TRBV28 with TRBJ1-2, with D perhaps matching TRBD1 (5 bases). V gave up 2 bases and J gave up 4 bases, with 8 bases separating them. Germline assignment: CDR1 MDHEN and CDR2 SYDVKM. The CDR3 covers 13 residues. The CDR3 nucleotides are TGTGCCAGCAGTTTAGACAGTACCTATGGCTACACCTTC. It translates to CASSLDSTYGYTF.

This clone has just a few counts. The chain has TRBV5-1 and TRBJ1-1, with 12 bases fitting TRBD1. Germline CDR1 and CDR2: SGHRS and YFSETQ. Losses at the gene ends were 5 bases for V and 6 bases for J; bases not matched to a gene: 5. CDR3 length: 14 amino acids. The CDR3 reads CASRRDRGLAEAFF. Here the CDR3 DNA reads TGCGCCAGCAGGCGGGACAGGGGGCTGGCTGAAGCTTTCTTT.

CDR3 region: CASSESGVGNTIYF. The CDR3 DNA reads TGTGCCAGCAGTGAGTCAGGGGTTGGAAACACCATATATTTT. The chain uses TRBV6-1 and TRBJ1-3; possibly TRBD1 for D (6 bases). V dropped 3 bases and J dropped 3 bases, with 9 bases sitting between them. The CDR3 extends over 14 amino acids. Germline loops: CDR1 MNHNS, CDR2 SASEGT.

This chain connects TRBV5-4 to TRBJ1-2; tentative D call: TRBD1 (5 bases). The CDR3 totals 15 residues. V lost 0 bases, J lost 3 bases, and 12 bases lay in between. The V gene's germline CDR1 is SGHNT and CDR2 YYREEE (reference sequence). As DNA, the CDR3 is TGTGCCAGCAGCTTGGGTCCAGGGTCCTACTATGGCTACACCTTC. It is translated as CASSLGPGSYYGYTF.

The chain recombines TRBV19 with TRBJ2-7; D perhaps matches TRBD1 (6 bases). V was shortened by 8 bases and J by 2 bases, with 16 bases between the two germline ends. CDR3 length: 14 residues. Germline CDR1 is LNHDA and CDR2 is SQIVND (reference sequence). CDR3 nucleotide sequence: TGTGCCAGTGGACAGTGGGGTGGAACCTACGAGCAGTACTTC. Protein product: CASGQWGGTYEQYF. The full variable domain, completed using reference TRBV19 and TRBJ2-7, is DGGITQSPKYLFRKEGQNVTLSCEQNLNHDAMYWYRQDPGQGLRLIYYSQIVNDFQKGDIAEGYSVSREKKESFPLTVTSAQKNPTAFYLCASGQWGGTYEQYFGPGTRLTVT.

V gene TRBV9 combines with J gene TRBJ1-4, with a possible D match to TRBD1 (6 bases). Between the trimmed V and J ends, which lost 4 bases and 8 bases, there was a span of 15 bases. CDR3 length: 14 residues. The germline V gene encodes CDR1 SGDLS and CDR2 YYNGEE. CDR3 DNA sequence: TGTGCCAGCAGCCCACGGGAGGGGGACGAAAAACTGTTTTTT. Amino acid sequence: CASSPREGDEKLFF.

CDR3 coding DNA: TGTGCCAGCAGTCCACGGACAGGGGACGGCTACACCTTC. It codes for CASSPRTGDGYTF. The gene calls are TRBV27 and TRBJ1-2; TRBD1 matches at 9 bases. The ends lost 5 bases at V and 8 bases at J; junction bases unmatched: 6. This CDR3 region has 13 residues. CDR1 is MNHEY and CDR2 is SMNVEV in the germline V gene (reference sequence).

This clone was picked up one time. The chain combines TRBV5-6 with TRBJ1-4, with 8 nucleotides matching TRBD1. This CDR3 is built from 14 residues. Germline V lookup: CDR1 SGHDT, CDR2 YYEEEE. Trimming cost V 6 bases and J 7 bases; bases outside gene matches: 8. DNA of the CDR3: TGTGCCAGCACCGGACAGGGATGGGGTGAAAAACTGTTTTTT. Translated: CASTGQGWGEKLFF.

The rearrangement joins TRBV6-5 to TRBJ2-3; no firm D call. The CDR3 consists of 12 residues. Trimming took off 5 bases at V and 0 bases at J, with 3 bases between the two ends. The germline V gene encodes CDR1 MNHEY and CDR2 SVGAGI. CDR3 nucleotide sequence: TGTGCCAGCAGTATCAGCACAGATACGCAGTATTTT. Encoded protein: CASSISTDTQYF.